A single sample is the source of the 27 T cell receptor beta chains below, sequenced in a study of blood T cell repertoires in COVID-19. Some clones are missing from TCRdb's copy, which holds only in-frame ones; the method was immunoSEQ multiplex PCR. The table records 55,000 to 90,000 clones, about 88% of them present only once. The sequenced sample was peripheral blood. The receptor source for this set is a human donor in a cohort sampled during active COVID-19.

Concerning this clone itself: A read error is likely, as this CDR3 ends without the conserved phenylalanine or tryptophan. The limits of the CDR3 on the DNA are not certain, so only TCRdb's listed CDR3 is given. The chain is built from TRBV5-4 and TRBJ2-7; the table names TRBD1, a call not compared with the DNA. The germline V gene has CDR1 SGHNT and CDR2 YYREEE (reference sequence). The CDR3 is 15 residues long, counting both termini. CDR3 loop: CASSLGPSVSPVVVA.

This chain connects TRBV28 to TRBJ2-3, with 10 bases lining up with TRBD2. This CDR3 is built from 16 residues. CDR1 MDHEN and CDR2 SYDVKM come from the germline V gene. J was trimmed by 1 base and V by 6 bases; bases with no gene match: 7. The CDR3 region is CASRLSSGSGTDTQYF. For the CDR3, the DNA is TGTGCCAGCAGGCTCTCTAGCGGGAGCGGCACAGATACGCAGTATTTT.

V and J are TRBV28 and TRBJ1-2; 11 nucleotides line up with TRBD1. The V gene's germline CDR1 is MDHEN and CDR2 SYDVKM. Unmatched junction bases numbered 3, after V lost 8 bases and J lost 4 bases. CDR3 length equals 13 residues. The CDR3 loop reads CASRTGGGYGYTF. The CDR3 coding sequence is TGTGCCAGCCGGACAGGGGGCGGCTATGGCTACACCTTC.

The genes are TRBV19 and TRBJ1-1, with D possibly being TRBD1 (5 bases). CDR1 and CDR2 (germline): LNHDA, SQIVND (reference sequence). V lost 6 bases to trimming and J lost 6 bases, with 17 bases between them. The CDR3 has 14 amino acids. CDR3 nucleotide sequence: TGTGCCAGTAGGCGGACAATGGGAAACGCTGAAGCTTTCTTT. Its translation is CASRRTMGNAEAFF.

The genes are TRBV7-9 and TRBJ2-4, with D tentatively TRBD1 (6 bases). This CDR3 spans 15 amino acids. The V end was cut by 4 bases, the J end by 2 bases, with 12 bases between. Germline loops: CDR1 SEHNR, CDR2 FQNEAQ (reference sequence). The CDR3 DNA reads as TGTGCCAGCAGCTCATACAGGGATCCCAAAAACATTCAGTACTTC. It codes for CASSSYRDPKNIQYF.

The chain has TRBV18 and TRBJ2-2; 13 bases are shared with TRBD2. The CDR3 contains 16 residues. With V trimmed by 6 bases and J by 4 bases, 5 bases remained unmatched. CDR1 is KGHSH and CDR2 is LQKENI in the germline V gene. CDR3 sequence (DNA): TGTGCCAGCTCCCTTGGACTAGCGGGAGTCACCGGGGAGCTGTTTTTT. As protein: CASSLGLAGVTGELFF.

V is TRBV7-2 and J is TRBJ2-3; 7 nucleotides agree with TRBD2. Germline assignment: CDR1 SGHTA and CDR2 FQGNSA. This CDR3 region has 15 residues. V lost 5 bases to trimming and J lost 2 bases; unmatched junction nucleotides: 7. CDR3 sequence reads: CASSSSGEPTDTQYF. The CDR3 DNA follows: TGTGCCAGCAGCAGCAGCGGGGAACCCACAGATACGCAGTATTTT.

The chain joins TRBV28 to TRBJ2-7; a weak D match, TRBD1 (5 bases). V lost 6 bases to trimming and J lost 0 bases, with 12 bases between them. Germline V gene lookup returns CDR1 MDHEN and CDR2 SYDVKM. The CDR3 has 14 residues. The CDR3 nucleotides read TGTGCCAGCAGCTCTACAGGTCTCTCCTACGAGCAGTACGTC. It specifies CASSSTGLSYEQYV.

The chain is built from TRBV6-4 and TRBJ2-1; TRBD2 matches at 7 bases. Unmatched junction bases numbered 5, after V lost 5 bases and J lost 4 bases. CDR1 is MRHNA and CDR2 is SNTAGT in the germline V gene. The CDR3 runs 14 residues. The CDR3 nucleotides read TGTGCCAGCAGTAGACTAGCTAGTTACAATGAGCAGTTCTTC. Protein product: CASSRLASYNEQFF.

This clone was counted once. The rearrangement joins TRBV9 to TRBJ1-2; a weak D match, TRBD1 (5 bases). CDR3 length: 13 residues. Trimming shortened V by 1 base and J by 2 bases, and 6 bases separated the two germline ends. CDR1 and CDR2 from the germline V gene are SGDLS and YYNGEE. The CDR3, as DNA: TGTGCCAGCAGCGTACGGGGGAACTATGGCTACACCTTC. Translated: CASSVRGNYGYTF.

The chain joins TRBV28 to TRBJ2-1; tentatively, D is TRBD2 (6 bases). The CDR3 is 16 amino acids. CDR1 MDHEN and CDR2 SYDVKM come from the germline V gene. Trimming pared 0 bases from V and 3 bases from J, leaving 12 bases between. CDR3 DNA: TGTGCCAGCAGTTTATGGGAGGGGTTCGACTACAATGAGCAGTTCTTC. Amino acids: CASSLWEGFDYNEQFF. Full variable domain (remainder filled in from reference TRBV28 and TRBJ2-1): DVKVTQSSRYLVKRTGEKVFLECVQDMDHENMFWYRQDPGLGLRLIYFSYDVKMKEKGDIPEGYSVSREKKERFSLILESASTNQTSMYLCASSLWEGFDYNEQFFGPGTRLTVL.

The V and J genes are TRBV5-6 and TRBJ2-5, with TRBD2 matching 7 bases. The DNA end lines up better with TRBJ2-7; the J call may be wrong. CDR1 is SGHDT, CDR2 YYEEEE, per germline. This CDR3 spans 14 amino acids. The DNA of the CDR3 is TGTGCCAGCAGCGTACCTAGCGGACCCTACGAGCAGTACTTC. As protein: CASSVPSGPYEQYF.

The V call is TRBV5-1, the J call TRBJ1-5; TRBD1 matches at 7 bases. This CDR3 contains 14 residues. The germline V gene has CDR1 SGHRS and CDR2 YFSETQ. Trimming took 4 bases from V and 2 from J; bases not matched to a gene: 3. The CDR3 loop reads CASSPRGGNQPQHF. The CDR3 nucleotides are TGCGCCAGCAGCCCCAGGGGGGGCAATCAGCCCCAGCATTTT.

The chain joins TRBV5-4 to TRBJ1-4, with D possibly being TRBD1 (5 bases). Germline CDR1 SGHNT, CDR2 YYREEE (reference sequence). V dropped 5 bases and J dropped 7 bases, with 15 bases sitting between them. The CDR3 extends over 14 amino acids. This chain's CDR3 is CASSAGGIGEKLFF. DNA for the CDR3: TGTGCCAGCAGTGCGGGGGGGATCGGTGAAAAACTGTTTTTT.

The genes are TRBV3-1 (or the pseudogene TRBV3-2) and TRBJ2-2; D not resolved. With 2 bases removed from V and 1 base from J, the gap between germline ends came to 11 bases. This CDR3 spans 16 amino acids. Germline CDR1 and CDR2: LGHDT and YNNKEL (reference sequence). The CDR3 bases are TGTGCCAGCAGCCAATACTATCCGGGGAACACCGGGGAGCTGTTTTTT. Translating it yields CASSQYYPGNTGELFF.

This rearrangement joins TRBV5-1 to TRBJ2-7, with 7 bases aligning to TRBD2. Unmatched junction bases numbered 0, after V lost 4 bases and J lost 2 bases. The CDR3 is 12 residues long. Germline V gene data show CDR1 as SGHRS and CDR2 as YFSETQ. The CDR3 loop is CASSGGAYEQYF. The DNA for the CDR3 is TGCGCCAGCAGCGGGGGGGCCTACGAGCAGTACTTC.

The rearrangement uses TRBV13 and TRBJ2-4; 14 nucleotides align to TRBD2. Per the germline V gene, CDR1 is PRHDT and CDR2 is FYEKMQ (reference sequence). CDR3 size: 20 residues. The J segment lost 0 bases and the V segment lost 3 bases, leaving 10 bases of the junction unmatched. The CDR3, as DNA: TGTGCCAGCAGCTTCGGACTAGCGGGAGGAACTCTCCTAGCCAAAAACATTCAGTACTTC. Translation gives CASSFGLAGGTLLAKNIQYF.

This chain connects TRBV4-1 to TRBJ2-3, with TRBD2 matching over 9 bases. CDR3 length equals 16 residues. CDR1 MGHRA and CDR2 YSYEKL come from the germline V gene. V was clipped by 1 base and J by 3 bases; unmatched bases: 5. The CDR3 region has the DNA TGCGCCAGCAGCCAAGTCCCGACTAGCGGAACAGATACGCAGTATTTT. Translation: CASSQVPTSGTDTQYF.

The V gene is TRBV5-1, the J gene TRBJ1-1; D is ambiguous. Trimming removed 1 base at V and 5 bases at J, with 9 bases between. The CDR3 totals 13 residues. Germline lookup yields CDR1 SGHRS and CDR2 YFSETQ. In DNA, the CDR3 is TGCGCCAGCAGCTTGTTGGGAGATACTGAAGCTTTCTTT. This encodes CASSLLGDTEAFF.

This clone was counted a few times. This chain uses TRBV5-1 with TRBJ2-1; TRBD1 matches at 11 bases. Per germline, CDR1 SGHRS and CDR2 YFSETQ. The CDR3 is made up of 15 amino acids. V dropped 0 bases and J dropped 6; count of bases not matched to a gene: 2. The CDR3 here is CASSLGGTGGNEQFF. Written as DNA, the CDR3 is TGCGCCAGCAGCTTGGGCGGGACAGGGGGCAATGAGCAGTTCTTC.

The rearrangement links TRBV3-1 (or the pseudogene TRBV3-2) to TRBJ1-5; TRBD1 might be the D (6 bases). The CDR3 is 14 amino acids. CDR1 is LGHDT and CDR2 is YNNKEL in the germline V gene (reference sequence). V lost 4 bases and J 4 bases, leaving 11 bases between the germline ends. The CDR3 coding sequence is TGTGCCAGCAGCCCGGACAGCGTTAATCAGCCCCAGCATTTT. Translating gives CASSPDSVNQPQHF.

The CDR3 region has the DNA TGTGCCAGTGGGGCCGGAGCGGGAGGGCTGTGGGAGACCCAGTACTTC. It yields the protein CASGAGAGGLWETQYF. The chain carries TRBV19 and TRBJ2-5; 10 bases match TRBD2. CDR3 length: 16 residues. Germline V lookup: CDR1 LNHDA, CDR2 SQIVND (reference sequence). V gave up 8 bases and J gave up 5 bases; unmatched junction bases: 14. Combining the CDR3 with reference TRBV19 and TRBJ2-5 gives the whole variable domain DGGITQSPKYLFRKEGQNVTLSCEQNLNHDAMYWYRQDPGQGLRLIYYSQIVNDFQKGDIAEGYSVSREKKESFPLTVTSAQKNPTAFYLCASGAGAGGLWETQYFGPGTRLLVL.

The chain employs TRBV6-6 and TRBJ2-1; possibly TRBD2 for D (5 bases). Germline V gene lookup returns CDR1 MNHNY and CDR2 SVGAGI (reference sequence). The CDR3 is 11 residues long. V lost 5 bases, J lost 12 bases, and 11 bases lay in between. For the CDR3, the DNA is TGTGCCAGCAGTCTGGGAGTAGGGCAGTTCTTC. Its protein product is CASSLGVGQFF.

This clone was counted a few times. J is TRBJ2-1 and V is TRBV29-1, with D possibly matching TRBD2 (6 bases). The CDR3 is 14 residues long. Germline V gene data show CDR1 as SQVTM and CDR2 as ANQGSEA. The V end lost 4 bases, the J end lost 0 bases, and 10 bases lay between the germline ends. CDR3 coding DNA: TGCAGCGTTGCTGACGGGAGCTCCTACAATGAGCAGTTCTTC. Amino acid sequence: CSVADGSSYNEQFF.

The CDR3 reads CASTNGGIGSRYTF. Here the CDR3 DNA reads TGTGCCAGCACCAACGGGGGGATAGGTTCGCGCTACACCTTC. This chain joins TRBV5-4 and TRBJ1-2; perhaps TRBD1 as D (5 bases). The germline gives CDR1 SGHNT, CDR2 YYREEE (reference sequence). The CDR3 has 14 residues. Trimming took 6 bases from V and 9 from J, leaving 21 bases between them.

The CDR3 is CASSPVDGEQFF. CDR3 DNA sequence: TGTGCCAGCAGCCCCGTAGACGGGGAGCAGTTCTTC. The rearrangement uses TRBV11-3 and TRBJ2-1; unclear D gene. This CDR3 comprises 12 residues. V was shortened by 5 bases and J by 10 bases, with 12 bases between the two germline ends. CDR1 is SGHNT and CDR2 is YENEEA in the germline V gene.

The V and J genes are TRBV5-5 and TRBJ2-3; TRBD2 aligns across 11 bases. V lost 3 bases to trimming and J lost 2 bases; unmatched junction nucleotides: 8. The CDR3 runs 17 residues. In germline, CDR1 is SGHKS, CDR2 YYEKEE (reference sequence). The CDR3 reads CASSSGLAGGPTDTQYF. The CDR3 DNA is TGTGCCAGCAGCTCAGGGTTAGCGGGAGGGCCCACAGATACGCAGTATTTT.